The present TCR beta chain was sequenced within a study of CD8+ T cells in alopecia areata. Study-level points and caveats: Scalp clonality and expanded CD8+ clones among the top 100 were significantly decreased by tofacitinib. In scalp and blood during tofacitinib, many expanded lesional clones persisted.

The sequencing template was cDNA reverse transcribed from extracted RNA. Using immunoSEQ multiplex PCR, the repertoire was profiled, and TCRdb retains in-frame clones only, with some absent. Among roughly 180,000 clones listed, roughly three fifths were seen once. Remarks on this clone: The antigen remains undetermined.

Treatment reported: oral pan-JAK inhibitor, 5-10 mg twice daily. Obtained from alopecia areata patients were lesional scalp punch biopsies along with peripheral blood. PBMCs, the starting material, were the source of sorted CD4+ and CD8+ T cells. The TCR was taken from a human donor with alopecia areata. The starting material was CD4+ T cells sorted from blood, obtained at week 4, from a patient treated with tofacitinib.

The CDR3 loop is CSVTGRLAKNIQYF. CDR3 coding DNA: TGCAGCGTTACGGGTCGTCTAGCCAAAAACATTCAGTACTTC. The chain is built from TRBV29-1 and TRBJ2-4; D gene unclear. The CDR3 is 14 residues long. V lost 5 bases and J lost 0, with 11 bases in between. Germline V gives CDR1 SQVTM, CDR2 ANQGSEA.